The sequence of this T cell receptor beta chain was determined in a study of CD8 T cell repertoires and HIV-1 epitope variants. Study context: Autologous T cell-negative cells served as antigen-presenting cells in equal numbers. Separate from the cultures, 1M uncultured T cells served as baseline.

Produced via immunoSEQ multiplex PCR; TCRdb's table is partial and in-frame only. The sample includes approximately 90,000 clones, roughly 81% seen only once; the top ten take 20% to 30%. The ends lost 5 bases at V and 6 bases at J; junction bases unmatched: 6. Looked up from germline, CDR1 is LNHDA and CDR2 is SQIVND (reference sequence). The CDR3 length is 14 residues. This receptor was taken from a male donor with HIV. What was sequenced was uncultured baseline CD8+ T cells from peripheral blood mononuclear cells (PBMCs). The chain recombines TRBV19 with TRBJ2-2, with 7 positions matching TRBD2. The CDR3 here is CASSFAGVSGELFF. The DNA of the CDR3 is TGTGCCAGTAGTTTCGCGGGAGTATCCGGGGAGCTGTTTTTT.